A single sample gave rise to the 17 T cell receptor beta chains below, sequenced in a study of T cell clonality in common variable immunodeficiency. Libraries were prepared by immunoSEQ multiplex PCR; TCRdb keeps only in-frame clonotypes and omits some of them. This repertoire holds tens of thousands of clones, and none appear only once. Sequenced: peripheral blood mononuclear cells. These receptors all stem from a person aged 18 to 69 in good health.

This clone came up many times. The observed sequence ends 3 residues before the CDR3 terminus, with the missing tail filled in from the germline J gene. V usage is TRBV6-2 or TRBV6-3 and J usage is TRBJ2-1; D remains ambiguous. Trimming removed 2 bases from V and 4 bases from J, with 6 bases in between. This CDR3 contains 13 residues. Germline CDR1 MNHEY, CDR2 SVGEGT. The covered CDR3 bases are TGTGCCAGCAGTTACCCCCCGTACAATGAG. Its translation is CASSYPPYNE. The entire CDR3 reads CASSYPPYNEQFF.

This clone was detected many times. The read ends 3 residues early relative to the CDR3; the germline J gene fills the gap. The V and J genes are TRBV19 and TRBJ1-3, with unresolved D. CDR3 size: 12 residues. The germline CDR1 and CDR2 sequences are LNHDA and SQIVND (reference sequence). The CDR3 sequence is CASSVMDGGIYF. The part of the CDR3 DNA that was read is TGTGCCAGTAGTGTAATGGACGGCGGG.

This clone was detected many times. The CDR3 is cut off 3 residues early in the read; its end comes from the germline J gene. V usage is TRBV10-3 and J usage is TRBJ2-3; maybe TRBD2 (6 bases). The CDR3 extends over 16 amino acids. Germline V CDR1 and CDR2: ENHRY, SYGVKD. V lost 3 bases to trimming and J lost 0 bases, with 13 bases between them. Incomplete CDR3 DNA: TGTGCCATCAGTGATTTAGGGCGGGGTAGCACAGATACG. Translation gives CAISDLGRGSTDT. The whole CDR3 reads CAISDLGRGSTDTQYF.

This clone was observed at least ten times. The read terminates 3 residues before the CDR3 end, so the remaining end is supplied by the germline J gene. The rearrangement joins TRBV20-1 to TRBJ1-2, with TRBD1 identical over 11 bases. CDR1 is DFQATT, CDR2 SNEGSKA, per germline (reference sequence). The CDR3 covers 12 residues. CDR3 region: CSAGQGADGYTF. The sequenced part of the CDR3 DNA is TGCAGTGCAGGACAGGGGGCTGACGGC.

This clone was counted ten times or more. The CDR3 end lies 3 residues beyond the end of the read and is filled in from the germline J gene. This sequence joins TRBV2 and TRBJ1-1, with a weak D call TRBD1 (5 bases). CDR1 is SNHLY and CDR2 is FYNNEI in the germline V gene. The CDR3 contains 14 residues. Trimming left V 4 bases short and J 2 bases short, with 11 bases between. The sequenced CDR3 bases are TGTGCCAGCAGTGGACAGTCCTTCAACACTGAA. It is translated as CASSGQSFNTE. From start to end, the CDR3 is CASSGQSFNTEAFF.

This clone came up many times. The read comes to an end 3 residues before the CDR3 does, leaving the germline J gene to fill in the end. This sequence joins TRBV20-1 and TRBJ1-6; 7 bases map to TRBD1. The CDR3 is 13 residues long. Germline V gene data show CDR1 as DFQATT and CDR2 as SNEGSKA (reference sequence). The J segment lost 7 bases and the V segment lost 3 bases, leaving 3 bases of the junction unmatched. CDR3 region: CSARPGQNSPLHF. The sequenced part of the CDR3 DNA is TGCAGTGCTAGGCCGGGACAGAATTCACCC.

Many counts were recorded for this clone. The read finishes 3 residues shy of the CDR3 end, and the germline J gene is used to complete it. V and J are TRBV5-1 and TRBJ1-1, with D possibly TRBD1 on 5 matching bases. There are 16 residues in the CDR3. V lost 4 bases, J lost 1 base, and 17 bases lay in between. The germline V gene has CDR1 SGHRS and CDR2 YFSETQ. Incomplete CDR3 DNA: TGCGCCAGCAGCACGCCGGGGGGAGCCCAGAACACTGAA. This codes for CASSTPGGAQNTE. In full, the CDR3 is CASSTPGGAQNTEAFF.

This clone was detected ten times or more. CDR3 DNA, as far as it was read: TGTGCCAGCAGCTTCTCCGGTTGGAACACTGAA. Encoded protein: CASSFSGWNTE. The CDR3 in its entirety is CASSFSGWNTEAFF. V usage is TRBV5-4 and J usage is TRBJ1-1; D is unclear. The observed sequence ends 3 residues before the CDR3 terminus, with the missing tail filled in from the germline J gene. V lost 2 bases to trimming and J lost 1 base, with 9 bases between them. CDR1 is SGHNT, CDR2 YYREEE, per germline (reference sequence). CDR3 size: 14 residues.

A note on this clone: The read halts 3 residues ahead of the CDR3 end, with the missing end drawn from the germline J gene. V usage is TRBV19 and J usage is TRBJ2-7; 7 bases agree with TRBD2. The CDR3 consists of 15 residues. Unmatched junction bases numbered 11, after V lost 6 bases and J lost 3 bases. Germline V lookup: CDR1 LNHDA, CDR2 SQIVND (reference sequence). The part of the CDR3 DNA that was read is TGTGCCAGTAGCCCCCCAGGGCTAGCGGACTACGAG. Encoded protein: CASSPPGLADYE. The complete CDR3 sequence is CASSPPGLADYEQYF.

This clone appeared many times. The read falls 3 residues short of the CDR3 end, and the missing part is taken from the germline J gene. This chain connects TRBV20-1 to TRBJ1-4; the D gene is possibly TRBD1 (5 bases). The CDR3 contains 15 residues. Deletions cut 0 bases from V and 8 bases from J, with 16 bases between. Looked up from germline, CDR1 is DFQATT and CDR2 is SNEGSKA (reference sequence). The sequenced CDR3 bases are TGCAGTGCTAGAGAAGGGGAGGGAGTCATCGAAAAA. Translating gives CSAREGEGVIEK. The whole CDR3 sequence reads CSAREGEGVIEKLFF.

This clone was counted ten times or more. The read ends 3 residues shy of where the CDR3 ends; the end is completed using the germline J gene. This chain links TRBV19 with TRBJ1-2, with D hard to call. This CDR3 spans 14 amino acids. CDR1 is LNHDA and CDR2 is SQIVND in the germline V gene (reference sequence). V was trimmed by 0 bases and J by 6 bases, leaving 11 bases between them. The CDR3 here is CASSIEKRKHGYTF. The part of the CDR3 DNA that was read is TGTGCCAGTAGTATAGAAAAACGCAAGCATGGC.

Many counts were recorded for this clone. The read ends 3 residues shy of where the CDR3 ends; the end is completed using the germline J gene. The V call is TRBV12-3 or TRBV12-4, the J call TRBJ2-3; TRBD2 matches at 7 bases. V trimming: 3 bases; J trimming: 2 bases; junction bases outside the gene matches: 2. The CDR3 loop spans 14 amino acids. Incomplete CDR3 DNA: TGTGCCAGCAGTTTCGGGGGGACCACAGATACG. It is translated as CASSFGGTTDT. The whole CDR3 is CASSFGGTTDTQYF.

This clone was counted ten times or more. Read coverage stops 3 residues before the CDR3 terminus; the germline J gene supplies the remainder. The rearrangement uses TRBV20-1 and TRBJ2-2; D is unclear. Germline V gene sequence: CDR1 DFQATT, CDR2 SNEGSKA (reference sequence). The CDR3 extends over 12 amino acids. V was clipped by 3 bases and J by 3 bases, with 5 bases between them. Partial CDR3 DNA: TGCAGTGCTAGTTTAGACACCGGGGAG. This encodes CSASLDTGE. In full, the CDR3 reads CSASLDTGELFF.

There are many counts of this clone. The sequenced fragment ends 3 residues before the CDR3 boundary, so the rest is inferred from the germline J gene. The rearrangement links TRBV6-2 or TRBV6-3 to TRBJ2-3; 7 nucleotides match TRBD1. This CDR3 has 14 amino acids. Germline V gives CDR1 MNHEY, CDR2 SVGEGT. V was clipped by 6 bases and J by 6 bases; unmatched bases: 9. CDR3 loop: CASSPGTADDTQYF. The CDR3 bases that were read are TGTGCCAGCAGCCCCGGGACAGCTGATGATACG.

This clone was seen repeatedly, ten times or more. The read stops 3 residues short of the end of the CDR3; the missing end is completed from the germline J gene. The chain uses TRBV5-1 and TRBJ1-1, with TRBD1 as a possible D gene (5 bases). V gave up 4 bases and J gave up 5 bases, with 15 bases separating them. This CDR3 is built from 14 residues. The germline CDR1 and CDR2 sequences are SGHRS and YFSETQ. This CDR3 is CASSRLGGDTEAFF. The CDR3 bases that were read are TGCGCCAGCAGCCGTTTAGGAGGGGATACTGAA.

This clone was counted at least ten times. The CDR3 bases that were read are TGTGCCATCAGTGAGGGGGGACAGGGCATCGGTCAGCCC. Translation gives CAISEGGQGIGQP. The entire CDR3 sequence reads CAISEGGQGIGQPQHF. This chain links TRBV10-3 with TRBJ1-5; 9 nucleotides match TRBD1. Read data end 3 residues before the CDR3 end; the end is taken from the germline J gene. This CDR3 is 16 amino acids long. J was trimmed by 6 bases and V by 2 bases; bases with no gene match: 8. Germline V CDR1 and CDR2: ENHRY, SYGVKD.

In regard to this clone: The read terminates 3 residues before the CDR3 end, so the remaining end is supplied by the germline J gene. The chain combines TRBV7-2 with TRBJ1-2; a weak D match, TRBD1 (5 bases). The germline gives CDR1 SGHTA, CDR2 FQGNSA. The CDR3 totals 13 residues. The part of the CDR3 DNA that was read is TGTGCCAGCAGCCTAGGGACTAGCGGGGAC. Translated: CASSLGTSGD. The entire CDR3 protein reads CASSLGTSGDYTF. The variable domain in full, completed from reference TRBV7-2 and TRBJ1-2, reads GAGVSQSPSNKVTEKGKDVELRCDPISGHTALYWYRQSLGQGLEFLIYFQGNSAPDKSGLPSDRFSAERTGGSVSTLTIQRTQQEDSAVYLCASSLGTSGDYTFGSGTRLTVV.